This T cell receptor beta chain appears in the sequencing data of a study of blood T cell repertoires in COVID-19. Across the whole study: Collection of acute and convalescent COVID-19 samples took place in the United States, Italy and Spain. Sample material is recorded as cDNA or gDNA derived from T cells, B-cell-depleted T cells, or PBMCs.

Original handling: Reference gene primer amplification gave nucleated cell count estimates. TCRdb's table, derived via immunoSEQ multiplex PCR, lists solely in-frame clones and lacks some. Clone size and V and J calls were adopted from that table, with D and trimming inferred from the DNA. The sample lists approximately 200,000 clones, 70% to 90% occurring once. The CDR3 contains 16 residues. V lost 3 bases and J 5 bases, leaving 19 bases between the germline ends. CDR1 is MDHEN, CDR2 SYDVKM, per germline. The sequence derives from a man aged 25 to 40 with acute or convalescent COVID-19. This chain uses TRBV28 with TRBJ2-5, with D maybe TRBD1 (5 bases). The source material was peripheral blood. The CDR3 sequence is CASSFIGRALGETQYF. The CDR3 coding sequence is TGTGCCAGCAGTTTCATCGGCAGGGCCTTAGGGGAGACCCAGTACTTC.